A single sample is the source of the 27 T cell receptor beta chains below, sequenced in a study of brain T cells in children with intractable seizures. TCRdb's table, derived via immunoSEQ multiplex PCR, lists solely in-frame clones and lacks some. The sample comprises 78,000 or so clones, about 90% of which are singletons, and 20% to 25% rests with the top ten. The specimen was peripheral blood, collected at surgery. Source of these receptors: a girl aged 2 to 9 with Rasmussen encephalitis and intractable seizures.

The chain combines TRBV15 with TRBJ1-1; D uncertain. The V gene's germline CDR1 is LNHNV and CDR2 YYDKDF (reference sequence). The V gene lost 0 bases and the J gene lost 1 base, with 3 bases spanning the gap. The CDR3 sequence is 13 residues long. CDR3 nucleotides: TGTGCCACCAGCAGAGATCAGAACACTGAAGCTTTCTTT. Its protein is CATSRDQNTEAFF. The full variable domain, with the rest looked up from reference TRBV15 and TRBJ1-1, is DAMVIQNPRYQVTQFGKPVTLSCSQTLNHNVMYWYQQKSSQAPKLLFHYYDKDFNNEADTPDNFQSRRPNTSFCFLDIRSPGLGDTAMYLCATSRDQNTEAFFGQGTRLTVV.

The chain couples TRBV6-1 to TRBJ2-7; D gene ambiguous. The CDR3 is made up of 13 amino acids. Per germline, CDR1 MNHNS and CDR2 SASEGT. Trimming pared 2 bases from V and 4 bases from J, leaving 9 bases between. The chain's CDR3 is CASSEISIYEQYF. The CDR3 DNA reads TGTGCCAGCAGTGAAATATCTATATACGAGCAGTACTTC.

The chain links TRBV5-6 to TRBJ1-3; D is undetermined. The length of the CDR3 is 16 residues. Per the germline V gene, CDR1 is SGHDT and CDR2 is YYEEEE. The V end lost 1 base, the J end lost 4 bases, and 15 bases lay between the germline ends. For the CDR3, the DNA is TGTGCCAGCAGCTTGAAGGCAGGCGCGGAAGGAAACACCATATATTTT. This gives the protein CASSLKAGAEGNTIYF.

CDR3 residues: CASIKGQLNTEAFF. Here the CDR3 DNA reads TGTGCCAGCATCAAAGGACAGCTGAACACTGAAGCTTTCTTT. V usage is TRBV6-5 and J usage is TRBJ1-1; D possibly corresponds to TRBD1 (6 bases). The CDR3 covers 14 residues. Germline CDR1 MNHEY, CDR2 SVGAGI. Trimming shortened V by 7 bases and J by 0 bases, and 12 bases separated the two germline ends.

The genes are TRBV4-1 and TRBJ2-2, with 7 nucleotides matching TRBD2. This CDR3 spans 16 amino acids. Germline V gives CDR1 MGHRA, CDR2 YSYEKL. V gave up 2 bases and J gave up 2 bases; unmatched junction bases: 5. Here the CDR3 reads CASSQPSGVNTGELFF. Here the CDR3 DNA reads TGCGCCAGCAGCCAACCAAGCGGGGTTAACACCGGGGAGCTGTTTTTT.

The rearrangement joins TRBV11-2 to TRBJ1-1; 7 nucleotides line up with TRBD1. Germline assignment: CDR1 SGHAT and CDR2 FQNNGV. The J segment lost 5 bases and the V segment lost 5 bases, leaving 14 bases of the junction unmatched. The CDR3 covers 16 residues. The CDR3 is CASSTRDSVGATEAFF. DNA of the CDR3: TGTGCCAGCAGCACCCGGGACAGCGTAGGGGCAACTGAAGCTTTCTTT.

The V call is TRBV7-7, the J call TRBJ2-1, with 9 bases aligning to TRBD2. With 5 bases clipped from V and 6 bases from J, the junction kept 8 bases outside the gene matches. CDR3 length: 15 residues. Germline V gives CDR1 SSHAT, CDR2 FNYEAQ (reference sequence). CDR3 DNA sequence: TGTGCCAGCAGCGAAGTGGCGGGGGGGCCCAATGAGCAGTTCTTC. It translates to CASSEVAGGPNEQFF.

The chain uses TRBV3-1 (or the pseudogene TRBV3-2) and TRBJ1-5, with D possibly being TRBD1 (5 bases). From germline, CDR1 is LGHDT and CDR2 YNNKEL (reference sequence). The CDR3 contains 14 residues. V lost 0 bases and J 5 bases, leaving 8 bases between the germline ends. The CDR3 loop is CASSQDWGDQPQHF. Here the CDR3 DNA reads TGTGCCAGCAGCCAAGATTGGGGGGATCAGCCCCAGCATTTT.

The rearrangement links TRBV25-1 to TRBJ1-2; 8 bases are shared with TRBD1. Per the germline V gene, CDR1 is MGHDK and CDR2 is SYGVNS. CDR3 length: 14 residues. Losses at the gene ends were 4 bases for V and 4 bases for J; bases not matched to a gene: 5. CDR3 loop: CASSGTGRGYGYTF. The CDR3 DNA follows: TGTGCCAGCAGTGGGACAGGGCGGGGCTATGGCTACACCTTC.

This rearrangement joins TRBV2 to TRBJ2-3; 8 nucleotides match TRBD2. The CDR3 covers 14 residues. Germline V gives CDR1 SNHLY, CDR2 FYNNEI. The trim removed 6 bases at V and 5 bases at J, leaving 7 bases unmatched. This CDR3 is CASRKGTSEDTQYF. As DNA, the CDR3 is TGTGCCAGCAGAAAAGGGACTAGTGAAGATACGCAGTATTTT.

This clone has only one observation. Other DNA sequences in this specimen translate into the identical CDR3. The J gene is TRBJ1-5, the V gene TRBV9, with unresolved D. V lost 2 bases, J lost 1 base, and 7 bases lay in between. Germline assignment: CDR1 SGDLS and CDR2 YYNGEE. This CDR3 is 14 amino acids long. CDR3 bases: TGTGCCAGCAGCGTGGGAGCGAGCAATCAGCCCCAGCATTTT. Translation gives CASSVGASNQPQHF.

The gene calls are TRBV20-1 and TRBJ2-2; 10 bases agree with TRBD2. The CDR3 is made up of 17 amino acids. The V gene end was trimmed by 3 bases and the J gene end by 1 base; junction bases not matched to a gene: 8. Germline V gene lookup returns CDR1 DFQATT and CDR2 SNEGSKA (reference sequence). The CDR3 here is CSASDPRTSGNTGELFF. The CDR3 bases are TGCAGTGCTAGTGATCCTCGGACTAGCGGGAACACCGGGGAGCTGTTTTTT.

This chain uses TRBV14 with TRBJ2-3; weak D call: TRBD2 (6 bases). Between the trimmed V and J ends, which lost 4 bases and 2 bases, there was a span of 10 bases. The CDR3 is made up of 14 amino acids. CDR1 is SGHDN and CDR2 is FVKESK in the germline V gene. This CDR3 is CASSLAVNTDTQYF. In DNA, the CDR3 is TGTGCCAGCAGCCTAGCGGTAAACACAGATACGCAGTATTTT.

This chain links TRBV12-3 or TRBV12-4 with TRBJ1-2; unclear D gene. Trimming removed 3 bases at V and 3 bases at J, with 8 bases between. The length of the CDR3 is 13 residues. CDR3 protein: CASSFDTYYGYTF. CDR3 DNA: TGTGCCAGCAGTTTCGACACCTACTATGGCTACACCTTC.

The chain carries TRBV2 and TRBJ2-7; D is unresolved. CDR1 and CDR2 (germline): SNHLY, FYNNEI. The length of the CDR3 is 14 residues. V lost 3 bases, J lost 3 bases, and 12 bases lay in between. The chain's CDR3 is CASSEHLLFYEQYF. The CDR3 DNA sequence: TGTGCCAGCAGTGAGCACCTCTTATTCTACGAGCAGTACTTC.

CDR3 sequence (DNA): TGTGCCAGTAGTATCGCGAACTCTTTAACCGGGGAGCTGTTTTTT. This gives the protein CASSIANSLTGELFF. This rearrangement joins TRBV19 to TRBJ2-2; D call uncertain. Trimming left V 3 bases short and J 5 bases short, with 13 bases between. The CDR3 runs 15 residues. CDR1 LNHDA and CDR2 SQIVND come from the germline V gene (reference sequence).

The chain carries TRBV7-2 and TRBJ2-5, with D maybe TRBD1 (6 bases). Trimming took 0 bases from V and 4 from J, leaving 12 bases between them. The CDR3 is made up of 15 amino acids. Per the germline V gene, CDR1 is SGHTA and CDR2 is FQGNSA. The DNA for the CDR3 is TGTGCCAGCAGCTTAGCGGGGGCTAGCTCAGAGACCCAGTACTTC. Protein: CASSLAGASSETQYF.

This rearrangement joins TRBV28 to TRBJ2-1, with 8 positions matching TRBD1. This CDR3 spans 17 amino acids. CDR1 is MDHEN, CDR2 SYDVKM, per germline. Losses at the gene ends were 6 bases for V and 3 bases for J; bases not matched to a gene: 13. The DNA for the CDR3 is TGTGCCAGCAGCTTAGGGACAGGAGGAGACTTCTACAATGAGCAGTTCTTC. Encoded protein: CASSLGTGGDFYNEQFF.

The V call is TRBV7-2, the J call TRBJ1-5, with D uncertain. The CDR3 sequence is 14 residues long. Germline V CDR1 and CDR2: SGHTA, FQGNSA. V was trimmed by 2 bases and J by 4 bases, leaving 9 bases between them. The CDR3 DNA reads as TGTGCCAGCAGCTTAACGAACGGGAATCAGCCCCAGCATTTT. Translating it yields CASSLTNGNQPQHF.

The chain couples TRBV19 to TRBJ1-5, with D unclear. CDR3 length equals 15 residues. Germline CDR1 and CDR2: LNHDA and SQIVND (reference sequence). V was clipped by 0 bases and J by 0 bases, with 6 bases between them. CDR3 amino acids: CASSIDRSSNQPQHF. CDR3 DNA sequence: TGTGCCAGTAGTATAGACAGGAGTAGCAATCAGCCCCAGCATTTT.

This clone was seen only once. The genes are TRBV7-3 and TRBJ1-1; D unclear. The V gene's germline CDR1 is SGHTA and CDR2 FQGTGA. This CDR3 comprises 15 residues. Trimming removed 1 base from V and 0 bases from J, with 9 bases in between. This chain's CDR3 is CASSLNPGMNTEAFF. CDR3 coding DNA: TGTGCCAGCAGCTTAAACCCGGGAATGAACACTGAAGCTTTCTTT.

This sequence joins TRBV19 and TRBJ2-7; no reliable D call. The CDR3 length is 14 residues. The germline V gene encodes CDR1 LNHDA and CDR2 SQIVND (reference sequence). The V end was cut by 4 bases, the J end by 6 bases, with 16 bases between. CDR3 DNA sequence: TGTGCCAGTAGTAGTAGGGCTCGCGCTGGCGAGCAGTACTTC. Its translation is CASSSRARAGEQYF.

This chain connects TRBV30 to TRBJ2-5; the D gene is possibly TRBD1 (6 bases). This CDR3 is 14 amino acids long. V lost 3 bases and J lost 3, with 14 bases in between. From germline, CDR1 is GTSNPN and CDR2 SVGIG (reference sequence). CDR3 nucleotide sequence: TGTGCCTGGAGCAGCCCTGCAGGGGAAGAGACCCAGTACTTC. It yields the protein CAWSSPAGEETQYF.

The chain has TRBV11-3 and TRBJ2-6; no definite D call. The CDR3 is made up of 13 amino acids. V was trimmed by 9 bases and J by 0 bases, leaving 6 bases between them. Germline lookup yields CDR1 SGHNT and CDR2 YENEEA. This CDR3 reads CASHVSGANVLTF. CDR3 nucleotide sequence: TGTGCCAGTCATGTCTCTGGGGCCAACGTCCTGACTTTC.

Here the CDR3 reads CASSSESGANVLTF. For the CDR3, the DNA is TGTGCCAGCTCATCCGAATCTGGGGCCAACGTCCTGACTTTC. J is TRBJ2-6 and V is TRBV18; D unclear. Germline assignment: CDR1 KGHSH and CDR2 LQKENI. The CDR3 loop spans 14 amino acids. The V end was cut by 5 bases, the J end by 1 base, with 6 bases between.

The gene calls are TRBV28 and TRBJ2-1, with 9 bases lining up with TRBD2. This CDR3 spans 15 amino acids. Germline-derived CDR1 and CDR2 are MDHEN and SYDVKM. With 6 bases clipped from V and 4 bases from J, the junction kept 7 bases outside the gene matches. CDR3 in DNA: TGTGCCAGCAGCCCCCAGCGGGGGGTTTACAATGAGCAGTTCTTC. Translation gives CASSPQRGVYNEQFF. The variable domain in full, completed from reference TRBV28 and TRBJ2-1, reads DVKVTQSSRYLVKRTGEKVFLECVQDMDHENMFWYRQDPGLGLRLIYFSYDVKMKEKGDIPEGYSVSREKKERFSLILESASTNQTSMYLCASSPQRGVYNEQFFGPGTRLTVL.

J is TRBJ2-7 and V is TRBV11-3; TRBD1 matches 8 bases. The CDR3 is 16 residues long. J was trimmed by 1 base and V by 6 bases; bases with no gene match: 11. CDR1 SGHNT and CDR2 YENEEA come from the germline V gene. CDR3 region: CASSGIKDRVSYEQYF. The CDR3 DNA sequence: TGTGCCAGCAGTGGGATCAAGGACAGGGTGTCCTACGAGCAGTACTTC.